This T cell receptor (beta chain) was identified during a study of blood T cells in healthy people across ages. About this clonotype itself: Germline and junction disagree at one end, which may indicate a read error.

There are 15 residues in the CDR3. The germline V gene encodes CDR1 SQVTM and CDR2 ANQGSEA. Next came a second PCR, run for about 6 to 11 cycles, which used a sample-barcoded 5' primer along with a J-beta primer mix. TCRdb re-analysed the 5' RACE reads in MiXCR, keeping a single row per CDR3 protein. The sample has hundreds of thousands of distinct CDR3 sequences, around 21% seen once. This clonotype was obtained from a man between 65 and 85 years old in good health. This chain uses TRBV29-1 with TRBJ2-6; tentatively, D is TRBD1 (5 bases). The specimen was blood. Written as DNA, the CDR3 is TGCAGCGCTGATTCTTATAGCCCTGGGGCCAACGTCCCGACTTTC. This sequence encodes CSADSYSPGANVPTF.